These 7 T cell receptor beta chains share one sample of origin, sequenced in a study of cytomegalovirus exposure and HLA in healthy donors. This PCR relied on a set of 60 Vbeta primers and 13 Jbeta primers. Assay used: immunoSEQ multiplex PCR; TCRdb lists only in-frame clones, some missing. In the table there are approximately 190,000 clones, about 85% of which are singletons. Sequences were obtained from PBMCs. The receptors were sampled from a man over 45 in good health and CMV-seronegative.

This clone showed up just a few times. The chain carries TRBV27 and TRBJ1-3; 7 nucleotides line up with TRBD1. Germline loops: CDR1 MNHEY, CDR2 SMNVEV (reference sequence). CDR3 length equals 14 residues. The J segment lost 3 bases and the V segment lost 5 bases, leaving 4 bases of the junction unmatched. The CDR3 DNA follows: TGTGCCAGCAGTCGAGGGGGCTTTGGAAACACCATATATTTT. It yields the protein CASSRGGFGNTIYF.

The chain links TRBV6-5 to TRBJ1-3; the D is unclear. The germline V gene has CDR1 MNHEY and CDR2 SVGAGI. The CDR3 is 14 residues long. V was trimmed by 0 bases and J by 2 bases, leaving 5 bases between them. The CDR3 spells CASSYSGAGNTIYF. The CDR3 nucleotides are TGTGCCAGCAGTTACTCCGGGGCTGGAAACACCATATATTTT.

The rearrangement links TRBV7-8 to TRBJ1-5; D is undetermined. Per germline, CDR1 SGHVS and CDR2 FQNEAQ. Trimming removed 3 bases from V and 3 bases from J, with 9 bases in between. CDR3 length: 14 residues. The CDR3 is CASSFAETNQPQHF. DNA for the CDR3: TGTGCCAGCAGCTTCGCGGAAACCAATCAGCCCCAGCATTTT.

V and J are TRBV7-9 and TRBJ1-4; D may be TRBD1 (5 bases). Germline CDR1 reads SEHNR; CDR2 reads FQNEAQ (reference sequence). The CDR3 has 16 residues. Trimming took 3 bases from V and 0 from J, leaving 11 bases between them. For the CDR3, the DNA is TGTGCCAGCAGCTTTACGACAGCCGCAACTAATGAAAAACTGTTTTTT. Residues: CASSFTTAATNEKLFF.

A note on this clone: Other nucleotide sequences from this sample produce the same CDR3. J is TRBJ2-7 and V is TRBV6-5, with D tentatively TRBD2 (6 bases). CDR3 length: 16 amino acids. Trimming shortened V by 0 bases and J by 6 bases, and 18 bases separated the two germline ends. Looked up from germline, CDR1 is MNHEY and CDR2 is SVGAGI. Here the CDR3 reads CASSYSLSGESGEQYF. CDR3 bases: TGTGCCAGCAGTTACTCGTTGTCGGGGGAATCAGGCGAGCAGTACTTC.

This clone has a handful of counts. The same CDR3 can be traced to other DNA sequences in this sample. This sequence joins TRBV5-1 and TRBJ2-1, with a tentative D call TRBD2 (7 bases). V dropped 2 bases and J dropped 0 bases, with 18 bases sitting between them. Germline CDR1 SGHRS, CDR2 YFSETQ. This CDR3 has 18 amino acids. The CDR3 region has the DNA TGCGCCAGCAGCTTAAGCCGGGGGGCCGGGCCCTCCTACAATGAGCAGTTCTTC. Its translation: CASSLSRGAGPSYNEQFF.

The chain employs TRBV5-6 and TRBJ2-5; D perhaps matches TRBD1 (6 bases). The CDR3 runs to 16 residues. The V and J ends lost 0 bases and 0 bases respectively, with 12 bases between them. Germline V gives CDR1 SGHDT, CDR2 YYEEEE. The CDR3, as DNA: TGTGCCAGCAGCTTGGCGGGACAACTGTACCAAGAGACCCAGTACTTC. Protein: CASSLAGQLYQETQYF.